Listed below are T cell receptor beta chains from one sample, sequenced in a study of shared clonotypes between healthy human individuals. Repertoires were generated with immunoSEQ multiplex PCR, while TCRdb's copy carries only in-frame clones and drops some. The table has over a million clones, approximately 68% seen once; the top ten hold about 1.5%. Sample: memory CD4+ T cells sorted from blood. Every receptor here comes from a man between 18 and 29 years old in good health. The CDR3 runs from the conserved cysteine through the conserved F or W. The order of the fields is CDR3 DNA, CDR3 protein, J gene, V gene, D gene, clone size. D genes are given only for firm matches. Size values are once, few and many counts, or a class for expanded clones, and some rows have none.

DNA: TGTGCCAGCCAGAAACTAGCGGCATCGAACACCGGGGAGCTGTTTTTT
CDR3: CASQKLAASNTGELFF
J: TRBJ2-2
V: TRBV7-9
D: TRBD2
size: -

DNA: TGCAGCGTTGGTGAGGCTCCCCCAAATGAGCAGTTCTTC
CDR3: CSVGEAPPNEQFF
J: TRBJ2-1
V: TRBV29-1
D: -
size: few

DNA: TGTGCCAGCAGTTACCGGGGGACAGGGACTTACAATGAGCAGTTCTTC
CDR3: CASSYRGTGTYNEQFF
J: TRBJ2-1
V: TRBV6-5
D: TRBD1
size: few

DNA: TGTGCCAGCAGTTTATTACAGGTCAATCAGCCCCAGCATTTT
CDR3: CASSLLQVNQPQHF
J: TRBJ1-5
V: TRBV28
D: -
size: -

DNA: TGTGCCAGTAGTATGGCCAGGGGTAGCTCTGGGGCCAACGTCCTGACTTTC
CDR3: CASSMARGSSGANVLTF
J: TRBJ2-6
V: TRBV19
D: -
size: few

DNA: TGTGCCAGCAGTTTGGGAGGGCCTACTGAAGCTTTCTTT
CDR3: CASSLGGPTEAFF
J: TRBJ1-1
V: TRBV27
D: -
size: few

DNA: TGTGCCACCAGCAGAGGCACGGGACAGGGGAACAATGAGCAGTTCTTC
CDR3: CATSRGTGQGNNEQFF
J: TRBJ2-1
V: TRBV15
D: TRBD1
size: -

DNA: TGTGCCAGCAGCTCAGGAGGGGGTTCATCTGAAAAACTGTTTTTT
CDR3: CASSSGGGSSEKLFF
J: TRBJ1-4
V: TRBV28
D: -
size: -

DNA: TGTGCCAGTAGTATCCGGCCTCAATTTAACTTCTACGAGCAGTACTTC
CDR3: CASSIRPQFNFYEQYF
J: TRBJ2-7
V: TRBV19
D: -
size: -

DNA: TGTGCCAGCAGTTATTCTAGTGGGAGACTCTCCTACGAGCAGTACTTC
CDR3: CASSYSSGRLSYEQYF
J: TRBJ2-7
V: TRBV27
D: -
size: -

DNA: TGTGCCAGCAGCTTAGGACCGGGAACCTACGAGCAGTACTTC
CDR3: CASSLGPGTYEQYF
J: TRBJ2-7
V: TRBV7-9
D: -
size: -

DNA: TGCGCCAGCAGCCAAGGGCCCAGTACCTACCAAGAGACCCAGTACTTC
CDR3: CASSQGPSTYQETQYF
J: TRBJ2-5
V: TRBV4-1
D: -
size: -

DNA: TGTGCCAGCAGCTACACCGGGACAGGGGGGGACACCATATATTTT
CDR3: CASSYTGTGGDTIYF
J: TRBJ1-3
V: TRBV7-9
D: TRBD1
size: many

DNA: TGTGCCAGCAGCGTCTCGGGACTGCCTAATCAGCCCCAGCATTTT
CDR3: CASSVSGLPNQPQHF
J: TRBJ1-5
V: TRBV9
D: -
size: many

DNA: TGTGCCAGCTCGCCTTACTTCTCCGGGACAGGGTGGAACGAGCAGTACTTC
CDR3: CASSPYFSGTGWNEQYF
J: TRBJ2-7
V: TRBV18
D: TRBD1
size: -

DNA: TGCGCCAGCAGCTACCAGGGGTCCCAAGAGACCCAGTACTTC
CDR3: CASSYQGSQETQYF
J: TRBJ2-5
V: TRBV5-1
D: -
size: -

DNA: TGTGCCAGCAGCTTGGGGGGTTTTGGGGAGACCCAGTACTTC
CDR3: CASSLGGFGETQYF
J: TRBJ2-5
V: TRBV5-4
D: -
size: -

DNA: TGCAGCGTTCGACAGGGAGCGGGGGGGGAGACCCAGTACTTC
CDR3: CSVRQGAGGETQYF
J: TRBJ2-5
V: TRBV29-1
D: TRBD2
size: -

DNA: TGTGCCAGCAAGCCTGGACAGGTGATCGTAAGTGAAGCTTTCTTT
CDR3: CASKPGQVIVSEAFF
J: TRBJ1-1
V: TRBV2
D: TRBD1
size: -

DNA: TGTGCCAGCCGGTCCCAGGGTAGGGGCACTGAAGCTTTCTTT
CDR3: CASRSQGRGTEAFF
J: TRBJ1-1
V: TRBV14
D: -
size: many

DNA: TGTGCCAGCAGCTTACAGGCTCAGTTGGGGTCACCCCTCCACTTT
CDR3: CASSLQAQLGSPLHF
J: TRBJ1-6
V: TRBV5-5
D: -
size: -

DNA: TGTGCCAGCAGCGTAGGAGCCAGTTCCTATCAGCCCCAGCATTTT
CDR3: CASSVGASSYQPQHF
J: TRBJ1-5
V: TRBV9
D: -
size: -

DNA: TGTGCCAGCACCCCCAGGATCTACTATGGCTACACCTTC
CDR3: CASTPRIYYGYTF
J: TRBJ1-2
V: TRBV7-8
D: -
size: -

DNA: TGTGCCATCCCGGGCGGGAAATTCGGGACAGATACGCAGTATTTT
CDR3: CAIPGGKFGTDTQYF
J: TRBJ2-3
V: TRBV2
D: -
size: -

DNA: TGTGCCCTCTTAACCAAAAACATTCAGTACTTC
CDR3: CALLTKNIQYF
J: TRBJ2-4
V: TRBV30
D: -
size: once

DNA: TGTGCCAGCAGCTTCGGACTAGCGGGAGAAATAGATACGCAGTATTTT
CDR3: CASSFGLAGEIDTQYF
J: TRBJ2-3
V: TRBV5-4
D: TRBD2
size: -

DNA: TGTGCCAGCAGCTTAGTTGGGGGGCCGGTGGGTGAGCAGTACTTC
CDR3: CASSLVGGPVGEQYF
J: TRBJ2-7
V: TRBV7-8
D: -
size: -

DNA: TGTGCCAGCAGTTACTCGGGGGTTTCGAACACTGAAGCTTTCTTT
CDR3: CASSYSGVSNTEAFF
J: TRBJ1-1
V: TRBV6-5
D: -
size: -

DNA: TGTGCCTGGAGCAGAGACTATAATTCACCCCTCCACTTT
CDR3: CAWSRDYNSPLHF
J: TRBJ1-6
V: TRBV30
D: -
size: -

DNA: TGTGCCAGCAGCTTACTGGGGGTCCAAGAGACCCAGTACTTC
CDR3: CASSLLGVQETQYF
J: TRBJ2-5
V: TRBV7-2
D: -
size: -

DNA: TGTGTGGGACAGGGAGACTCCGGGGAGCTGTTTTTT
CDR3: CVGQGDSGELFF
J: TRBJ2-2
V: TRBV7-2
D: TRBD1
size: -

DNA: TGTGCCAGTAGTATAAGGAGTGACAGATACACAGATACGCAGTATTTT
CDR3: CASSIRSDRYTDTQYF
J: TRBJ2-3
V: TRBV19
D: -
size: few

DNA: TGTGCCAGTAGTATCACCCGCGGGGGGGCCGATGAGCAGTTCTTC
CDR3: CASSITRGGADEQFF
J: TRBJ2-1
V: TRBV19
D: TRBD2
size: -

DNA: TGTGCCTGTGCAGGGACAGGGACCTATGGCTACACCTTC
CDR3: CACAGTGTYGYTF
J: TRBJ1-2
V: TRBV30
D: TRBD1
size: few

DNA: TGTGCCAGCAGCTTAGTAGGGGACAGGCACCAAGAGACCCAGTACTTC
CDR3: CASSLVGDRHQETQYF
J: TRBJ2-5
V: TRBV7-2
D: TRBD1
size: -

DNA: TGTGCCTGGAGTGGAGGTGGCCCTAACTATGGCTACACCTTC
CDR3: CAWSGGGPNYGYTF
J: TRBJ1-2
V: TRBV30
D: -
size: -

DNA: TGTGCCAGCAGCATATGGACAGGCGCCTCCTACGAGCAGTACTTC
CDR3: CASSIWTGASYEQYF
J: TRBJ2-7
V: TRBV7-2
D: TRBD1
size: -

DNA: TGTGCCAGTAGTATCGGGACTAGCGGGAGAAGGGGTGAGCAGTTCTTC
CDR3: CASSIGTSGRRGEQFF
J: TRBJ2-1
V: TRBV19
D: TRBD2
size: -

DNA: TGTGCCAGCAGCGCGGGGTCGTCGAGCAATCAGCCCCAGCATTTT
CDR3: CASSAGSSSNQPQHF
J: TRBJ1-5
V: TRBV7-9
D: -
size: -

DNA: TGTGCCAGCAGTTTTGAGGGCGTCGGGGTTTCACCCCTCCACTTT
CDR3: CASSFEGVGVSPLHF
J: TRBJ1-6
V: TRBV27
D: -
size: -

DNA: TGTGCCAGCAGCACAGCGGCAGCGGGTGAGCAGTTCTTC
CDR3: CASSTAAAGEQFF
J: TRBJ2-1
V: TRBV6-4
D: -
size: -

DNA: TGTGCCAGCAGCTTGTCCAGGGGAACTCAAGAGACCCAGTACTTC
CDR3: CASSLSRGTQETQYF
J: TRBJ2-5
V: TRBV7-2
D: -
size: few

DNA: TGTGCCAGCTCACCACCGAGTTCCCCTGGGCAGCAGTACTTC
CDR3: CASSPPSSPGQQYF
J: TRBJ2-7
V: TRBV18
D: -
size: -

DNA: TGTGCCAGCAGCCAAATCAAAAACATTCAGTACTTC
CDR3: CASSQIKNIQYF
J: TRBJ2-4
V: TRBV28
D: -
size: -

DNA: TGTGCCAGCAGCTTTGCCGGGCGGGGAGAGCAGTTCTTC
CDR3: CASSFAGRGEQFF
J: TRBJ2-1
V: TRBV11-2
D: -
size: -

DNA: TGTGCCAGCTTGAGCTCCTATAATTCACCCCTCCACTTT
CDR3: CASLSSYNSPLHF
J: TRBJ1-6
V: TRBV28
D: -
size: -

DNA: TGTGCCATCAGTGAAGTAGCAAATACGCAGTATTTT
CDR3: CAISEVANTQYF
J: TRBJ2-3
V: TRBV10-3
D: -
size: once

DNA: TGTGCCAGCAGTACTGACAGGGGTACCTACAATGAGCAGTTCTTC
CDR3: CASSTDRGTYNEQFF
J: TRBJ2-1
V: TRBV6-1
D: TRBD1
size: -

DNA: TGTGCCAGCAGGCCGAGGGACGGGGTTAGGACAGATACGCAGTATTTT
CDR3: CASRPRDGVRTDTQYF
J: TRBJ2-3
V: TRBV5-5
D: -
size: -

DNA: TGCGCCAGCAGCCAGGGACTAGCGGGAACGTTTGCCTACGAGCAGTACTTC
CDR3: CASSQGLAGTFAYEQYF
J: TRBJ2-7
V: TRBV4-3
D: TRBD2
size: -

DNA: TGTGCCACCGAATTACAGGGGCCTCAAGGCTACGAGCAGTACTTC
CDR3: CATELQGPQGYEQYF
J: TRBJ2-7
V: TRBV28
D: TRBD1
size: -